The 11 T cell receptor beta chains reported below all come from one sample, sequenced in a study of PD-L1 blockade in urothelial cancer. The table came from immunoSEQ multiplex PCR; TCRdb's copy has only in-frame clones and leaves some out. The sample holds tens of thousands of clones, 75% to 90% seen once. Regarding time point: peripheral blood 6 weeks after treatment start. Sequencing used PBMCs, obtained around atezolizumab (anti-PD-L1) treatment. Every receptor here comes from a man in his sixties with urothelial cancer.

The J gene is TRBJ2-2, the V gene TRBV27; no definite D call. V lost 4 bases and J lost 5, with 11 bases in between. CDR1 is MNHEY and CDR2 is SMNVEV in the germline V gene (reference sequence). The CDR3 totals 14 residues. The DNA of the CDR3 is TGTGCCAGCAGTTCAACCGGGTCTACCGGGGAGCTGTTTTTT. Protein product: CASSSTGSTGELFF.

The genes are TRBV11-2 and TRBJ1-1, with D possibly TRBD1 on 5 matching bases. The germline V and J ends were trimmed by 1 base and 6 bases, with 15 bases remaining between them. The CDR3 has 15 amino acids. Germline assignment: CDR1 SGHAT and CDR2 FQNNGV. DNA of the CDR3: TGTGCCAGCAGCTTAGCCTTGTTACCAGGGTCTGAAGCTTTCTTT. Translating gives CASSLALLPGSEAFF.

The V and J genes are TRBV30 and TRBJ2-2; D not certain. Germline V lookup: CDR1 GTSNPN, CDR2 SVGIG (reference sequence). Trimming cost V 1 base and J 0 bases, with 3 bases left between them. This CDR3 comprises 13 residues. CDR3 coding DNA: TGTGCCTGGAGTGCTGCGAACACCGGGGAGCTGTTTTTT. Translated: CAWSAANTGELFF.

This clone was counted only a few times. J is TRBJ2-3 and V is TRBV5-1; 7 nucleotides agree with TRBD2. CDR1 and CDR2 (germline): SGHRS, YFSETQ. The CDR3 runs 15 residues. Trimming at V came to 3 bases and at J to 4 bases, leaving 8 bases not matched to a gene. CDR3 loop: CASSSGGRSPDTQYF. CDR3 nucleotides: TGCGCCAGCAGCTCGGGCGGGAGATCGCCAGATACGCAGTATTTT.

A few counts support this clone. CDR3 DNA sequence: TGTGCCAGCAAGTTCGGGACTGTGTACGAGCAGTACTTC. Its protein product is CASKFGTVYEQYF. J is TRBJ2-7 and V is TRBV6-1, with D perhaps TRBD2 (6 bases). This CDR3 has 13 residues. CDR1 MNHNS and CDR2 SASEGT come from the germline V gene. Trimming shortened V by 7 bases and J by 4 bases, and 14 bases separated the two germline ends.

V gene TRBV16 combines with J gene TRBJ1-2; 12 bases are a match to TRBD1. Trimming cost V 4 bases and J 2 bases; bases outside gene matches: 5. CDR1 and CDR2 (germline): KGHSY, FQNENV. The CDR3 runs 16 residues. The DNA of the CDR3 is TGTGCCAGCAGCCGGGGGACAGGGGGCGCGAACTATGGCTACACCTTC. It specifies CASSRGTGGANYGYTF.

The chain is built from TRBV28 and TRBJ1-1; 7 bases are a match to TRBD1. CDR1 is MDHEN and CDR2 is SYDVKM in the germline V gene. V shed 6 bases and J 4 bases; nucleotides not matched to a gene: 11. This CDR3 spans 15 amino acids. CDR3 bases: TGTGCCAGCAGGGCCCTACAGGGGAAGCTCACTGAAGCTTTCTTT. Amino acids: CASRALQGKLTEAFF.

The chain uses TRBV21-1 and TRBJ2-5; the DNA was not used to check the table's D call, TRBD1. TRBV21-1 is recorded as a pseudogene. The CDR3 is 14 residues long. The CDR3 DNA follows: TGTGCCAGCAGCCCCGGCAGGGGAAAGGAGACCCAGTACTTC. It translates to CASSPGRGKETQYF.

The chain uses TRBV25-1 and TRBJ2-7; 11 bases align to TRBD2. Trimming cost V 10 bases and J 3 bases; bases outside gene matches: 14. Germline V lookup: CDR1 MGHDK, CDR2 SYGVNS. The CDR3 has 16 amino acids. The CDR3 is CAIPRLAGFPHYEQYF. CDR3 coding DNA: TGTGCCATCCCCCGACTAGCGGGATTCCCCCACTACGAGCAGTACTTC.

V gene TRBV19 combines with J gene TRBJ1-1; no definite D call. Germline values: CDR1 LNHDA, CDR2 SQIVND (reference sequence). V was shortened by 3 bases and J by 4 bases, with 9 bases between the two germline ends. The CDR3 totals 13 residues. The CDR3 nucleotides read TGTGCCAGTAGTATTGTGGCGGGCACTGAAGCTTTCTTT. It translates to CASSIVAGTEAFF.

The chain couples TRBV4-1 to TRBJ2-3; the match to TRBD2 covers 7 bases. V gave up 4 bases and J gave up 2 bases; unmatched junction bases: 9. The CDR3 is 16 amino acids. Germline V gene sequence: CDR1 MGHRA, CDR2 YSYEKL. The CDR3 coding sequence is TGCGCCAGCAGCCTCGGAGCAGGGACTACCACAGATACGCAGTATTTT. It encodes CASSLGAGTTTDTQYF.